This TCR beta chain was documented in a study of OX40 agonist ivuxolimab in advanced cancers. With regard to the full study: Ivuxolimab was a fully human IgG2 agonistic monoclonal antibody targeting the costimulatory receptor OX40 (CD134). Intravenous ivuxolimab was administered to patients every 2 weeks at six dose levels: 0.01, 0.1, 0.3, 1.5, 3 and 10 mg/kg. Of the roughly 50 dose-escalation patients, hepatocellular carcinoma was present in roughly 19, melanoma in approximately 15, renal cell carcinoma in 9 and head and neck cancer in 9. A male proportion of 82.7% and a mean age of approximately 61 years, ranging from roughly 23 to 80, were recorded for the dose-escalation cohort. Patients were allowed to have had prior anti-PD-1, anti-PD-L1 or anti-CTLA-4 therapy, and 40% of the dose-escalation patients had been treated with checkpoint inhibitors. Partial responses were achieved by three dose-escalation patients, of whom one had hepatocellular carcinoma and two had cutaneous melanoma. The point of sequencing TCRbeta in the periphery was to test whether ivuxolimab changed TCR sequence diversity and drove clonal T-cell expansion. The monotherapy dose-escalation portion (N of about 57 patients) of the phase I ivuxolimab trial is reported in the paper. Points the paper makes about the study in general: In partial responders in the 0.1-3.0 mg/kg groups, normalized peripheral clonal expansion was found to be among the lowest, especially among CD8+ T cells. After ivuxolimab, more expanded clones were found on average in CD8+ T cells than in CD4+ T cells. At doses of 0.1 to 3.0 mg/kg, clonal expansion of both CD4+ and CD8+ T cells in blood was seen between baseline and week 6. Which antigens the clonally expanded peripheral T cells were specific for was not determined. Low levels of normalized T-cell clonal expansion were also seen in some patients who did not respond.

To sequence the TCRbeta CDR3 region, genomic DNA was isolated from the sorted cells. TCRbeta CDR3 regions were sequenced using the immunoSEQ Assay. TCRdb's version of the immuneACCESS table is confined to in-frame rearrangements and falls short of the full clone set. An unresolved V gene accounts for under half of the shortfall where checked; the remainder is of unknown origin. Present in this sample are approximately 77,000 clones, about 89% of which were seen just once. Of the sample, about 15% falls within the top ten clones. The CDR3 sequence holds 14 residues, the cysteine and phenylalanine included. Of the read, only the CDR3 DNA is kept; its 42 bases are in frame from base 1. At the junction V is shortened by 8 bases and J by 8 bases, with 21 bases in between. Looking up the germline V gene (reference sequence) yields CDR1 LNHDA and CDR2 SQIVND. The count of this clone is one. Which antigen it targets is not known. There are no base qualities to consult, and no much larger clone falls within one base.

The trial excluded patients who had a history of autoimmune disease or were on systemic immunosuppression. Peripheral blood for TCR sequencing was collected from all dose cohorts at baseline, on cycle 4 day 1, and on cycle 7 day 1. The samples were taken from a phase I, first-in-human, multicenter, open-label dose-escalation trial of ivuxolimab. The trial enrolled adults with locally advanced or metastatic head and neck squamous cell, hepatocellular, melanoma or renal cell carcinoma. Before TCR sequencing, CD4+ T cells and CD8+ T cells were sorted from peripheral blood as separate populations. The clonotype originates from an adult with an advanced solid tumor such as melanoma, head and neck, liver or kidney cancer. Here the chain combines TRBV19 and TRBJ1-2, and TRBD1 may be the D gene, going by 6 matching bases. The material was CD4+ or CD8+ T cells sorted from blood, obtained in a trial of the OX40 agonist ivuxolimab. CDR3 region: CASSAGQGPLGYTF. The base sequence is TGTGCCAGTTCCGCGGGCCAGGGGCCGCTCGGCTACACCTTC.